Listed here are 25 T cell receptor beta chains from one sample, sequenced in a study of cytomegalovirus exposure and HLA in healthy donors. In the PCR, 60 Vbeta and 13 Jbeta primers were used. The protocol was immunoSEQ multiplex PCR, while the TCRdb copy is restricted to in-frame clones and leaves out a portion. The data contain some 110,000 clones, around three quarters of them singletons. Sequencing used PBMCs. The source is a woman between 18 and 29 years old in good health and CMV-seropositive.

The chain carries TRBV28 and TRBJ2-7; TRBD2 matches at 13 bases. The germline gives CDR1 MDHEN, CDR2 SYDVKM. The CDR3 is 15 amino acids. V was clipped by 5 bases and J by 4 bases; unmatched bases: 5. CDR3 nucleotides: TGTGCCAGCAGTCCCCTGACTAGCGGGGGGTACGAGCAGTACTTC. Amino acid sequence: CASSPLTSGGYEQYF.

V and J are TRBV5-1 and TRBJ1-5, with 8 bases matching TRBD1. Germline-derived CDR1 and CDR2 are SGHRS and YFSETQ. V was pared by 4 bases and J by 2 bases, with 5 bases of the junction left unmatched. The CDR3 consists of 15 residues. CDR3 DNA: TGCGCCAGCAGCGACGGGACAGGAGGCAATCAGCCCCAGCATTTT. Protein: CASSDGTGGNQPQHF.

This rearrangement joins TRBV6-1 to TRBJ1-2; TRBD1 matches at 8 bases. The V gene's germline CDR1 is MNHNS and CDR2 SASEGT. V gave up 6 bases and J gave up 4 bases; unmatched junction bases: 7. The CDR3 sequence is 14 residues long. CDR3 in DNA: TGTGCCAGCAGGTCCAGGGGGCCCCTCTATGGCTACACCTTC. Translated: CASRSRGPLYGYTF.

The genes are TRBV5-1 and TRBJ1-4; D is perhaps TRBD1 (5 bases). The CDR3 totals 14 residues. CDR1 and CDR2 from the germline V gene are SGHRS and YFSETQ. Trimming cost V 4 bases and J 8 bases, with 15 bases left between them. This chain's CDR3 is CASSTQGLGEKLFF. In DNA form, the CDR3 reads TGCGCCAGCAGCACCCAGGGACTTGGCGAAAAACTGTTTTTT.

This clone was recorded only once. V and J are TRBV9 and TRBJ2-7; 10 positions match TRBD1. Germline CDR1 reads SGDLS; CDR2 reads YYNGEE. V dropped 4 bases and J dropped 5; count of bases not matched to a gene: 6. The CDR3 has 14 residues. In nucleotides, the CDR3 is TGTGCCAGCAGCCAGGGGACAGGGGTCCACGAGCAGTACTTC. Translation gives CASSQGTGVHEQYF.

The rearrangement links TRBV2 to TRBJ2-2, with a possible D match to TRBD1 (6 bases). V shed 5 bases and J shed 0 bases, with 7 bases lying between them. Germline lookup yields CDR1 SNHLY and CDR2 FYNNEI. CDR3 length equals 14 residues. In DNA form, the CDR3 reads TGTGCCAGCAGTAGGACAGCGAACACCGGGGAGCTGTTTTTT. Protein sequence: CASSRTANTGELFF.

The rearrangement uses TRBV30 and TRBJ2-5, with unresolved D. The germline gives CDR1 GTSNPN, CDR2 SVGIG (reference sequence). Trimming pared 0 bases from V and 5 bases from J, leaving 13 bases between. The CDR3 runs 14 residues. The CDR3 DNA reads TGTGCCTGGAGTGTCGGCCGTGGAGCTGAGACCCAGTACTTC. Protein: CAWSVGRGAETQYF.

CDR3 loop: CASSQVDSRGYTF. The CDR3 region has the DNA TGTGCCAGCAGCCAGGTGGACTCTCGTGGCTACACCTTC. V and J are TRBV4-2 and TRBJ1-2; D is uncertain. CDR3 length: 13 amino acids. The V gene lost 3 bases and the J gene lost 7 bases, with 12 bases spanning the gap. CDR1 LGHNA and CDR2 YNFKEQ come from the germline V gene.

The J gene is TRBJ2-5, the V gene TRBV5-6; D possibly corresponds to TRBD1 (6 bases). The ends were cut back, 1 base at V and 2 bases at J, with 18 bases in the middle. Germline V gives CDR1 SGHDT, CDR2 YYEEEE. The CDR3 extends over 17 amino acids. As DNA, the CDR3 is TGTGCCAGCAGCTTGTACTATATGATGAGGGGGCAAGAGACCCAGTACTTC. Translation: CASSLYYMMRGQETQYF.

The V and J genes are TRBV28 and TRBJ1-2; no reliable D call. The germline CDR1 and CDR2 sequences are MDHEN and SYDVKM. V was pared by 2 bases and J by 8 bases, with 6 bases between. The CDR3 loop spans 11 amino acids. DNA for the CDR3: TGTGCCAGCAGTTTAAGGAGCGGCTACACCTTC. This translates into CASSLRSGYTF.

V and J are TRBV27 and TRBJ1-3; D unresolved. Trimming took 2 bases from V and 4 from J, leaving 12 bases between them. CDR3 length: 15 amino acids. Germline V CDR1 and CDR2: MNHEY, SMNVEV (reference sequence). CDR3 DNA: TGTGCCAGCAGTTTAAGGCCAACAGCCGGAAACACCATATATTTT. Encoded protein: CASSLRPTAGNTIYF.

This clone was observed a handful of times. The rearrangement joins TRBV11-3 to TRBJ2-1, with 9 bases lining up with TRBD2. J was trimmed by 3 bases and V by 11 bases; bases with no gene match: 17. CDR1 is SGHNT, CDR2 YENEEA, per germline. The CDR3 covers 17 residues. CDR3 loop: CAQRLAGGGVVYNEQFF. The CDR3, as DNA: TGTGCCCAGAGGCTAGCGGGCGGGGGGGTAGTCTACAATGAGCAGTTCTTC. Drawing the rest from reference TRBV11-3 and TRBJ2-1, the complete variable domain is EAGVVQSPRYKIIEKKQPVAFWCNPISGHNTLYWYLQNLGQGPELLIRYENEEAVDDSQLPKDRFSAERLKGVDSTLKIQPAELGDSAVYLCAQRLAGGGVVYNEQFFGPGTRLTVL.

The V and J genes are TRBV6-6 and TRBJ1-1; tentative D call: TRBD1 (6 bases). Looked up from germline, CDR1 is MNHNY and CDR2 is SVGAGI (reference sequence). The CDR3 has 16 residues. V was shortened by 6 bases and J by 0 bases, with 17 bases between the two germline ends. CDR3 in amino acids: CASRRKQGHLNTEAFF. The CDR3, as DNA: TGTGCCAGCAGGAGGAAACAGGGACATTTGAACACTGAAGCTTTCTTT.

This clone was observed a few times. This chain joins TRBV7-3 and TRBJ2-5; the D gene is possibly TRBD2 (6 bases). The CDR3 consists of 14 residues. The germline V gene encodes CDR1 SGHTA and CDR2 FQGTGA. Trimming shortened V by 1 base and J by 2 bases, and 8 bases separated the two germline ends. The chain's CDR3 is CASSLNGGQETQYF. The CDR3 nucleotides are TGTGCCAGCAGCTTAAACGGGGGACAAGAGACCCAGTACTTC.

J is TRBJ2-5 and V is TRBV5-5; D is unresolved. The CDR3 totals 13 residues. The germline V gene has CDR1 SGHKS and CDR2 YYEKEE (reference sequence). V lost 4 bases, J lost 5 bases, and 12 bases lay in between. The CDR3 DNA reads as TGTGCCAGCAGCCCGCGCCTTCCGGAGACCCAGTACTTC. Translated: CASSPRLPETQYF.

The rearrangement joins TRBV5-1 to TRBJ2-2, with TRBD2 matching 9 bases. Germline CDR1 is SGHRS and CDR2 is YFSETQ. V lost 4 bases to trimming and J lost 0 bases; unmatched junction nucleotides: 13. The CDR3 is 19 residues long. CDR3 region: CASSLPIAGLATNTGELFF. The CDR3 nucleotides read TGCGCCAGCAGCCTACCCATAGCTGGACTAGCGACGAACACCGGGGAGCTGTTTTTT.

The genes are TRBV5-8 and TRBJ1-3; TRBD1 is a possible D gene (6 bases). Germline assignment: CDR1 SGHTS and CDR2 YDEGEE. CDR3 size: 15 residues. The V end lost 2 bases, the J end lost 5 bases, and 14 bases lay between the germline ends. CDR3 sequence reads: CASSFAGARRNTIYF. The CDR3 coding sequence is TGTGCCAGCAGCTTTGCGGGGGCGCGAAGAAACACCATATATTTT.

The chain employs TRBV6-5 and TRBJ1-5; possible D gene TRBD1, 6 bases. The CDR3 is 14 amino acids. The V end lost 6 bases, the J end lost 7 bases, and 16 bases lay between the germline ends. Germline values: CDR1 MNHEY, CDR2 SVGAGI. CDR3 sequence reads: CASRAQGLEQPQHF. Written as DNA, the CDR3 is TGTGCCAGCAGGGCACAGGGTTTAGAACAGCCCCAGCATTTT.

The chain carries TRBV4-1 and TRBJ2-7; TRBD1 agrees at 10 bases. In germline, CDR1 is MGHRA, CDR2 YSYEKL. V lost 2 bases to trimming and J lost 3 bases; unmatched junction nucleotides: 4. This CDR3 has 15 residues. CDR3 protein: CASSQSTGGYYEQYF. In DNA form, the CDR3 reads TGCGCCAGCAGCCAATCGACAGGGGGCTACTACGAGCAGTACTTC.

This clone has a handful of counts. V usage is TRBV6-1 and J usage is TRBJ1-2; D gene uncertain. Looked up from germline, CDR1 is MNHNS and CDR2 is SASEGT. The CDR3 totals 12 residues. V lost 0 bases and J lost 8, with 7 bases in between. The CDR3 sequence is CASSEALEGYTF. In nucleotides, the CDR3 is TGTGCCAGCAGTGAAGCGCTGGAGGGCTACACCTTC.

The V gene is TRBV27, the J gene TRBJ2-7; no firm D call. The CDR3 is 14 amino acids. The V gene lost 5 bases and the J gene lost 2 bases, with 13 bases spanning the gap. Per germline, CDR1 MNHEY and CDR2 SMNVEV (reference sequence). The CDR3 DNA reads TGTGCCAGCAGTGTCGACACTCGCCCCTACGAGCAGTACTTC. Residues: CASSVDTRPYEQYF.

This chain uses TRBV11-2 with TRBJ1-1; maybe TRBD1 (5 bases). The germline V gene encodes CDR1 SGHAT and CDR2 FQNNGV. This CDR3 is built from 18 residues. V gave up 1 base and J gave up 2 bases, with 20 bases separating them. CDR3 in DNA: TGTGCCAGCAGCTTAGGGGGCACAAACAGAGTAGATAACACTGAAGCTTTCTTT. The encoded protein is CASSLGGTNRVDNTEAFF.

The rearrangement uses TRBV27 and TRBJ1-2; no clear D gene. V lost 3 bases and J lost 4, with 9 bases in between. This CDR3 comprises 13 residues. CDR1 is MNHEY and CDR2 is SMNVEV in the germline V gene (reference sequence). The CDR3 DNA is TGTGCCAGCAGTTTCGGGGTTGGCTATGGCTACACCTTC. It is translated as CASSFGVGYGYTF.

The genes are TRBV18 and TRBJ2-1; 9 bases align to TRBD2. The V gene's germline CDR1 is KGHSH and CDR2 LQKENI. This CDR3 region has 15 residues. J gave up 8 bases and V 6 bases, and 11 bases lay outside the gene matches. CDR3 DNA sequence: TGTGCCAGCTCCCCCGGGCTAGCGGGATGGGATGAGCAGTTCTTC. This codes for CASSPGLAGWDEQFF.

This chain uses TRBV5-1 with TRBJ2-1; D perhaps matches TRBD2 (5 bases). V was shortened by 4 bases and J by 0 bases, with 11 bases between the two germline ends. The CDR3 is made up of 15 amino acids. From germline, CDR1 is SGHRS and CDR2 YFSETQ. The CDR3 sequence is CASSASEASYNEQFF. CDR3 in DNA: TGCGCCAGCAGCGCTTCGGAGGCCTCCTACAATGAGCAGTTCTTC.